These 24 T cell receptor beta chains were sequenced from one sample in a study of blood T cell repertoires in COVID-19. The assay was immunoSEQ multiplex PCR, and TCRdb's table has in-frame clones only and misses some. The sample records around 140,000 clones, roughly 80% being singletons. The sample comprised peripheral blood. The receptors here all came from a woman between 50 and 59 years old with active or convalescent COVID-19.

This clone was seen many times. The chain has TRBV2 and TRBJ2-5; 9 bases fit TRBD1. The germline CDR1 and CDR2 sequences are SNHLY and FYNNEI. J gave up 3 bases and V 6 bases, and 5 bases lay outside the gene matches. CDR3 length: 14 amino acids. The CDR3 spells CASRRGQGKETQYF. CDR3 coding DNA: TGTGCCAGCAGGAGGGGACAGGGAAAAGAGACCCAGTACTTC.

J is TRBJ1-2 and V is TRBV12-3 or TRBV12-4; 11 positions agree with TRBD1. The CDR3 totals 13 residues. Germline trimming cut 6 bases from V and 11 bases from J; bases unmatched to any gene: 8. The chain's CDR3 is CASRDRGQSGYTF. CDR3 sequence (DNA): TGTGCCAGCAGGGACAGGGGGCAATCTGGGTACACCTTC.

J is TRBJ2-1 and V is TRBV19, with 10 bases matching TRBD1. This CDR3 contains 16 residues. Germline values: CDR1 LNHDA, CDR2 SQIVND (reference sequence). J lost 8 bases, V lost 4 bases, and 11 bases had no gene match. The CDR3 region is CASSSVGGQGTYEQFF. The DNA for the CDR3 is TGTGCCAGTAGTAGCGTGGGGGGACAGGGGACGTATGAGCAGTTCTTC.

In DNA, the CDR3 is TGTGCCAGCAGTTACTCCCCGGTAGCCAAAAACATTCAGTACTTC. Translation gives CASSYSPVAKNIQYF. The J gene is TRBJ2-4, the V gene TRBV6-5; no clear D gene. Between the trimmed V and J ends, which lost 0 bases and 0 bases, there was a span of 6 bases. The CDR3 contains 15 residues. Germline V gene sequence: CDR1 MNHEY, CDR2 SVGAGI.

This clone came up a few times. This chain uses TRBV5-8 with TRBJ1-2; no definite D call. CDR3 size: 14 residues. The V end lost 3 bases, the J end lost 5 bases, and 14 bases lay between the germline ends. Germline V gives CDR1 SGHTS, CDR2 YDEGEE. CDR3 DNA sequence: TGTGCCAGCAGCTCCCCCGTCGCGGGGTATGGCTACACCTTC. Translating gives CASSSPVAGYGYTF.

This clone is a singleton in its sample. The rearrangement uses TRBV7-9 and TRBJ2-7, with TRBD1 identical over 9 bases. V was pared by 6 bases and J by 2 bases, with 5 bases of the junction left unmatched. This CDR3 region has 14 residues. CDR1 is SEHNR and CDR2 is FQNEAQ in the germline V gene (reference sequence). CDR3 residues: CASSLDRGPYEQYF. CDR3 bases: TGTGCCAGCAGTTTGGACAGGGGACCCTACGAGCAGTACTTC.

On this clone: The sample has other DNA sequences that encode this CDR3 too. This sequence joins TRBV5-1 and TRBJ1-4; 8 bases agree with TRBD1. In germline, CDR1 is SGHRS, CDR2 YFSETQ. The CDR3 length is 14 residues. The junction had 0 bases not matched to a gene; V was cut back by 0 bases and J by 5 bases. CDR3 in DNA: TGCGCCAGCAGCTTGGGACAGGGGAATGAAAAACTGTTTTTT. The encoded protein is CASSLGQGNEKLFF.

The V and J genes are TRBV9 and TRBJ1-3; 8 bases map to TRBD1. The CDR3 runs to 16 residues. V trimming: 2 bases; J trimming: 0 bases; junction bases outside the gene matches: 4. CDR1 and CDR2 from the germline V gene are SGDLS and YYNGEE. The DNA for the CDR3 is TGTGCCAGCAGCGTTGACAGGGGAGACTCTGGAAACACCATATATTTT. The encoded protein is CASSVDRGDSGNTIYF.

The chain couples TRBV27 to TRBJ2-6; D unresolved. The germline V gene encodes CDR1 MNHEY and CDR2 SMNVEV (reference sequence). The CDR3 consists of 16 residues. V dropped 5 bases and J dropped 0 bases, with 11 bases sitting between them. In nucleotides, the CDR3 is TGTGCCAGCAGTCCACTTGCGAGCTCTGGGGCCAACGTCCTGACTTTC. Amino acids: CASSPLASSGANVLTF.

The rearrangement uses TRBV30 and TRBJ2-3; TRBD1 matches at 11 bases. Losses at the gene ends were 0 bases for V and 4 bases for J; bases not matched to a gene: 3. The CDR3 is 15 residues long. The germline V gene has CDR1 GTSNPN and CDR2 SVGIG (reference sequence). The CDR3 spells CAWSVAGQGADTQYF. DNA for the CDR3: TGTGCCTGGAGTGTAGCGGGACAGGGGGCAGATACGCAGTATTTT. The variable domain in full, with the rest retrieved from reference TRBV30 and TRBJ2-3, is SQTIHQWPATLVQPVGSPLSLECTVEGTSNPNLYWYRQAAGRGLQLLFYSVGIGQISSEVPQNLSASRPQDRQFILSSKKLLLSDSGFYLCAWSVAGQGADTQYFGPGTRLTVL.

This clone was picked up one time. The chain links TRBV14 to TRBJ1-2; the D gene is possibly TRBD1 (5 bases). This CDR3 comprises 13 residues. The V end lost 1 base, the J end lost 6 bases, and 9 bases lay between the germline ends. From germline, CDR1 is SGHDN and CDR2 FVKESK. The DNA of the CDR3 is TGTGCCAGCAGCCAAGGGGTCAGGGATGGCTACACCTTC. Translated: CASSQGVRDGYTF.

The V and J genes are TRBV6-6 and TRBJ2-1; perhaps TRBD1 as D (5 bases). Germline CDR1 reads MNHNY; CDR2 reads SVGAGI (reference sequence). V lost 4 bases to trimming and J lost 0 bases, with 10 bases between them. The CDR3 spans 15 residues. CDR3 coding DNA: TGTGCCAGCAGTTCCATACAGGACTCCTACAATGAGCAGTTCTTC. Its translation is CASSSIQDSYNEQFF.

The CDR3 protein is CASSLYPPGHYGYTF. The CDR3 DNA reads TGTGCCAGCAGCTTGTACCCCCCAGGCCACTATGGCTACACCTTC. This chain joins TRBV5-6 and TRBJ1-2; D is undetermined. The CDR3 spans 15 residues. Trimming pared 1 base from V and 3 bases from J, leaving 13 bases between. In germline, CDR1 is SGHDT, CDR2 YYEEEE.

This sequence joins TRBV10-1 and TRBJ1-2; D is unresolved. V was clipped by 4 bases and J by 7 bases, with 19 bases between them. This CDR3 has 15 amino acids. Germline assignment: CDR1 WNHNN and CDR2 SYGVQD (reference sequence). CDR3 DNA: TGCGCCAGCAGTGTTTTAGTCGCCAGGATGCGTGGCTACACCTTC. Protein product: CASSVLVARMRGYTF.

The chain combines TRBV24-1 with TRBJ2-5; 11 bases fit TRBD1. The J segment lost 1 base and the V segment lost 4 bases, leaving 13 bases of the junction unmatched. Germline V CDR1 and CDR2: KGHDR, SFDVKD. This CDR3 comprises 19 residues. CDR3 protein: CATSDRKPGQGEPQETQYF. The DNA for the CDR3 is TGTGCCACCAGTGACCGTAAGCCGGGACAGGGGGAGCCCCAAGAGACCCAGTACTTC.

The chain carries TRBV9 and TRBJ1-4, with 9 nucleotides matching TRBD1. There are 14 residues in the CDR3. V was clipped by 4 bases and J by 7 bases; unmatched bases: 5. Per the germline V gene, CDR1 is SGDLS and CDR2 is YYNGEE. The chain's CDR3 is CASSRDREGEKLFF. The DNA for the CDR3 is TGTGCCAGCAGCCGGGACAGGGAGGGTGAAAAACTGTTTTTT.

V gene TRBV29-1 combines with J gene TRBJ2-3; TRBD2 aligns across 8 bases. This CDR3 has 15 residues. Trimming removed 2 bases from V and 4 bases from J; junction bases left unmatched: 8. Germline CDR1 is SQVTM and CDR2 is ANQGSEA. Here the CDR3 reads CSVESYGLAADTQYF. The CDR3 DNA sequence: TGCAGCGTTGAATCTTATGGACTAGCCGCAGATACGCAGTATTTT.

This chain joins TRBV29-1 and TRBJ2-7; TRBD2 matches 15 bases. CDR1 is SQVTM, CDR2 ANQGSEA, per germline. This CDR3 has 14 amino acids. J gave up 7 bases and V 1 base, and 2 bases lay outside the gene matches. The CDR3 here is CSVEAGTSGGEQYF. CDR3 DNA sequence: TGCAGCGTTGAAGCCGGGACTAGCGGGGGGGAGCAGTACTTC.

The rearrangement joins TRBV18 to TRBJ1-5; D not certain. This CDR3 has 13 residues. The V end was cut by 6 bases, the J end by 9 bases, with 15 bases between. Germline assignment: CDR1 KGHSH and CDR2 LQKENI. CDR3 in amino acids: CASSPDRSGPQHF. The CDR3 bases are TGTGCCAGCTCCCCAGACCGGTCGGGGCCCCAGCATTTT. The variable domain in full, with the rest retrieved from reference TRBV18 and TRBJ1-5, is NAGVMQNPRHLVRRRGQEARLRCSPMKGHSHVYWYRQLPEEGLKFMVYLQKENIIDESGMPKERFSAEFPKEGPSILRIQQVVRGDSAAYFCASSPDRSGPQHFGDGTRLSIL.

CDR3 nucleotides: TGTGCCAGCAGCCAAGTCACAGGGGCATACGAGCAGTACTTC. It encodes CASSQVTGAYEQYF. The chain couples TRBV4-2 to TRBJ2-7; 7 positions match TRBD1. Germline-derived CDR1 and CDR2 are LGHNA and YNFKEQ. With V trimmed by 1 base and J by 4 bases, 4 bases remained unmatched. The CDR3 has 14 residues.

This clone was seen only a few times. The gene calls are TRBV27 and TRBJ2-5; D gene ambiguous. Germline V gene sequence: CDR1 MNHEY, CDR2 SMNVEV (reference sequence). Trimming shortened V by 6 bases and J by 7 bases, and 18 bases separated the two germline ends. The CDR3 covers 14 residues. CDR3: CASSVSTAVTTQYF. The CDR3 region has the DNA TGTGCCAGCAGCGTGTCGACGGCGGTAACGACCCAGTACTTC.

This chain uses TRBV7-3 with TRBJ2-2, with D possibly being TRBD2 (6 bases). The germline CDR1 and CDR2 sequences are SGHTA and FQGTGA. With 1 base removed from V and 1 base from J, the gap between germline ends came to 25 bases. CDR3 length: 21 residues. CDR3 DNA: TGTGCCAGCAGCTTAAACCCGACTCGAGAAGTCGCGGGGAAGAACACCGGGGAGCTGTTTTTT. Encoded protein: CASSLNPTREVAGKNTGELFF. Based on the CDR3 plus reference TRBV7-3 and TRBJ2-2, the full variable domain is GAGVSQTPSNKVTEKGKYVELRCDPISGHTALYWYRQSLGQGPEFLIYFQGTGAADDSGLPNDRFFAVRPEGSVSTLKIQRTERGDSAVYLCASSLNPTREVAGKNTGELFFGEGSRLTVL.

J is TRBJ2-3 and V is TRBV6-6, with D possibly TRBD2 on 7 matching bases. Germline loops: CDR1 MNHNY, CDR2 SVGAGI (reference sequence). The CDR3 length is 15 residues. Trimming pared 0 bases from V and 4 bases from J, leaving 11 bases between. This CDR3 is CASSYSGGPSDTQYF. The CDR3 nucleotides read TGTGCCAGCAGTTACTCGGGGGGGCCCTCAGATACGCAGTATTTT.

This clone was counted once. This sequence joins TRBV4-2 and TRBJ1-1; the D gene is possibly TRBD1 (6 bases). The CDR3 length is 16 residues. Trimming cost V 3 bases and J 0 bases, with 14 bases left between them. Germline CDR1 reads LGHNA; CDR2 reads YNFKEQ. CDR3 region: CASSQGLGDMNTEAFF. The DNA of the CDR3 is TGTGCCAGCAGCCAGGGGTTGGGGGACATGAACACTGAAGCTTTCTTT.